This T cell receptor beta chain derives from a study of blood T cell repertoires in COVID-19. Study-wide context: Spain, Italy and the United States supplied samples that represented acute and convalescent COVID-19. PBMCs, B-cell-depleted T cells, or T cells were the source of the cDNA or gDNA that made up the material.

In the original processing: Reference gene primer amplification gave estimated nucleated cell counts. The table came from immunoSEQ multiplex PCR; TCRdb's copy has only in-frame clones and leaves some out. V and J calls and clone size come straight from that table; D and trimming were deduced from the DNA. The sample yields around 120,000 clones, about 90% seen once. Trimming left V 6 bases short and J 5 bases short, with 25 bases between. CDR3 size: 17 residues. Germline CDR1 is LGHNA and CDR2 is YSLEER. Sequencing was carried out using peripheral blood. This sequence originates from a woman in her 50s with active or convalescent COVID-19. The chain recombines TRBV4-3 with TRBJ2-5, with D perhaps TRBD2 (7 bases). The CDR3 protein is CASRQSMGGAIWETQYF. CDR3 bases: TGCGCCAGCAGGCAGTCCATGGGGGGGGCGATATGGGAGACCCAGTACTTC.